The source of this T cell receptor beta chain is a study of blood T cell repertoires in COVID-19. In the study overall: The study drew acute and convalescent COVID-19 samples from the United States, Italy and Spain. From T cells, B-cell-depleted T cells, or PBMCs came the material, which was cDNA or gDNA.

This CDR3 is 15 amino acids long. The V and J ends lost 0 bases and 5 bases, in that order; junction bases with no gene match: 5. CDR1 and CDR2 (germline): SGHRS, YFSETQ. TCRdb keeps only in-frame clones here, not all; method: immunoSEQ multiplex PCR. The table records 260,000 or so clones, more than 80% of them present only once. Seattle patients were enrolled during active infection and followed longitudinally. The specimen sequenced was peripheral blood. The receptor's source is a woman aged 80 or over with COVID-19, enrolled during active disease. This sequence joins TRBV5-1 and TRBJ1-5; 7 bases are shared with TRBD1. CDR3 sequence reads: CASSLATGRDQPQHF. Here the CDR3 DNA reads TGCGCCAGCAGCTTGGCGACAGGGAGAGATCAGCCCCAGCATTTT.